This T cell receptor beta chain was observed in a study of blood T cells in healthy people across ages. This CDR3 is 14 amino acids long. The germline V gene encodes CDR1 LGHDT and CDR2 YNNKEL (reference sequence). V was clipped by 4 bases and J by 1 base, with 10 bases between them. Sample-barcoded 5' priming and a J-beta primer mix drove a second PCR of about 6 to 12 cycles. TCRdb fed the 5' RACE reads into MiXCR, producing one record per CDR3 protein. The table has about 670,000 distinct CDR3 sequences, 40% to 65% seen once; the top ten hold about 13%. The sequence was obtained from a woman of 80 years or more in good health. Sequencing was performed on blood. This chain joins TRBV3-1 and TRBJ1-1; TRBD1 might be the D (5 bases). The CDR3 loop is CASSRNQGNTEAFF. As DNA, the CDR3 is TGTGCCAGCAGCCGTAACCAGGGGAACACTGAAGCTTTCTTT.